This TCR beta chain comes out of a study of blood T cell repertoires in COVID-19. Study-wide context: Whether acute or convalescent, the COVID-19 samples came from the United States, Italy and Spain.

Germline-derived CDR1 and CDR2 are MRHNA and SNTAGT. The CDR3 has 15 amino acids. Trimming removed 8 bases from V and 1 base from J, with 17 bases in between. Profiled with immunoSEQ multiplex PCR; TCRdb holds only in-frame clones, not every one. The sample yields roughly 220,000 clones, roughly four fifths seen once. The chain couples TRBV6-4 to TRBJ1-2; D is unclear. The sequenced material came from peripheral blood. The TCR comes from a woman older than 75 with COVID-19, enrolled during active disease. The CDR3, as DNA: TGTGCCAGCCGTATGCGGGCAGGAAATAACTATGGCTACACCTTC. Translation: CASRMRAGNNYGYTF.